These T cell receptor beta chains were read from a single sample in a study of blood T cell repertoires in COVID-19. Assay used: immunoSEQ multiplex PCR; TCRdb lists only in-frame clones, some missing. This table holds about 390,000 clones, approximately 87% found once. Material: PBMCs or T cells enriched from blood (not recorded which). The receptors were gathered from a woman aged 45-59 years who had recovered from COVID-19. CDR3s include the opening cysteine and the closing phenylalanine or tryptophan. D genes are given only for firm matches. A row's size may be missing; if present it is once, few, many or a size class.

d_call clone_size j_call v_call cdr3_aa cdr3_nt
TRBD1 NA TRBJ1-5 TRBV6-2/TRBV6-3 CASSYPRQGGNQPQHF TGTGCCAGCAGTTACCCCAGACAGGGTGGAAATCAGCCCCAGCATTTT
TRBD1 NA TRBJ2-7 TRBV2 CASRYPGQGTYEQYF TGTGCCAGCAGATATCCGGGACAGGGGACCTACGAGCAGTACTTC
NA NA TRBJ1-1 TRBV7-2 CASSLRGTEAFF TGTGCCAGCAGCTTACGGGGCACTGAAGCTTTCTTT
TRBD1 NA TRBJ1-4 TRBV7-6 CASSSTGLLFF TGTGCCAGCAGCTCGACAGGGTTACTGTTTTTT
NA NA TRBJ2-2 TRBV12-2 CASRLWTAYTGELFF TGTGCAAGTCGCTTATGGACTGCTTACACCGGGGAGCTGTTTTTT
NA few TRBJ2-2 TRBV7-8 CASSLVEKNTGELFF TGTGCCAGCAGCTTAGTGGAGAAGAACACCGGGGAGCTGTTTTTT
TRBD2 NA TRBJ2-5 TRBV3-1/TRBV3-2 CASSPGLAGGKETQYF TGTGCCAGCAGCCCGGGACTAGCGGGGGGTAAAGAGACCCAGTACTTC
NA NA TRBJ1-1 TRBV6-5 CASSYSWQGNTEAFF TGTGCCAGCAGTTACTCGTGGCAGGGGAACACTGAAGCTTTCTTT
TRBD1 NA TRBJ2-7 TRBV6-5 CASSYATGSYEQYF TGTGCCAGCAGTTACGCGACAGGGTCCTACGAGCAGTACTTC
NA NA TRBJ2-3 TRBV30 CAWRELATDTQYF TGTGCCTGGAGGGAACTAGCAACAGATACGCAGTATTTT
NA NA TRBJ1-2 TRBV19 CASRYTEEIDGYTF TGTGCCAGTAGGTACACAGAAGAGATTGATGGCTACACCTTC
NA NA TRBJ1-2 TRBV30 CAWSLVGSNYGYTF TGTGCCTGGAGCCTCGTCGGGAGTAACTATGGCTACACCTTC
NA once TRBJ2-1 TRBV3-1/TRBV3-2 CASSQDLVNNEQFF TGTGCCAGCAGCCAAGATCTAGTGAACAATGAGCAGTTCTTC
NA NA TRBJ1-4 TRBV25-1 CASSELLSGKLFF TGTGCCAGCAGTGAGCTTTTGTCGGGAAAACTGTTTTTT
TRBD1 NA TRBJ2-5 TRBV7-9 CASSRSGGTGNRETQYF TGTGCCAGCAGCCGATCTGGAGGGACAGGGAATCGAGAGACCCAGTACTTC
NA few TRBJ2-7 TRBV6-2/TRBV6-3 CASSYGLGVPSYEQYF TGTGCCAGCAGTTACGGGTTAGGGGTACCTTCCTACGAGCAGTACTTC
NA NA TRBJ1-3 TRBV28 CASSSPAGTPSGNTIYF TGTGCCAGCAGTTCCCCTGCAGGGACACCCTCTGGAAACACCATATATTTT
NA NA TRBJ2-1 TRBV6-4 CASSRDFSYNEQFF TGTGCCAGCAGTCGGGATTTCTCCTACAATGAGCAGTTCTTC
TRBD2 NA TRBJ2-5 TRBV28 CASSEPGLQETQYF TGTGCCAGCAGTGAACCGGGACTACAAGAGACCCAGTACTTC
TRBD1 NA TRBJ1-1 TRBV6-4 CASKGAYTEAFF TGTGCCAGCAAGGGGGCATACACTGAAGCTTTCTTT
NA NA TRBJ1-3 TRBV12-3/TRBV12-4 CASSGGDTIYF TGTGCCAGCAGTGGGGGGGACACCATATATTTT
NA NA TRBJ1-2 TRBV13 CANSPRDTPNYGYTF TGTGCCAACTCCCCCCGGGACACCCCTAACTATGGCTACACCTTC
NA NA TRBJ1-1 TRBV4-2 CASSRIAEDTEAFF TGTGCCAGCAGCCGCATTGCAGAGGACACTGAAGCTTTCTTT
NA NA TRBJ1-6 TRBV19 CASESRGLNSPLHF TGTGCCAGTGAATCCAGGGGTCTTAATTCACCCCTCCACTTT
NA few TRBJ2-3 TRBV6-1 CASSEAEGHTDTQYF TGTGCCAGCAGTGAAGCAGAGGGACACACAGATACGCAGTATTTT
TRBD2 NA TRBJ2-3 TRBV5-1 CASSLARGLAGTDTQYF TGCGCCAGCAGCTTGGCCCGCGGACTAGCTGGCACAGATACGCAGTATTTT
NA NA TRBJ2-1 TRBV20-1 CSARNGDEQFF TGCAGTGCTAGAAATGGAGATGAGCAGTTCTTC
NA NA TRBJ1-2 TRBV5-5 CASSLGRAINYGYTF TGTGCCAGCAGCTTGGGGAGGGCGATCAACTATGGCTACACCTTC
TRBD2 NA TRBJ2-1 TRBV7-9 CASSVYGGGGANEQFF TGTGCCAGCAGCGTTTATGGGGGCGGGGGGGCCAATGAGCAGTTCTTC
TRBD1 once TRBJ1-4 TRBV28 CASSFAGQGASGEKLFF TGTGCCAGCAGTTTTGCTGGGCAGGGGGCTTCCGGGGAAAAACTGTTTTTT